Presented here are 27 T cell receptor beta chains from one specimen sequenced in a study of T-cell memory formation after mild COVID-19. TCRdb redid the calling of the 5' RACE reads with MiXCR, one entry per CDR3 protein. Here the sample spans just under 150,000 distinct CDR3 sequences, approximately 6% being singletons. Source material: PBMCs or a T cell subset sorted from them (not recorded which). All receptors derive from an adult woman who had mild COVID-19 (a few samples of this study predate the infection). Cell type and time point are not known.

This clonotype was picked up a small number of times. The V gene is TRBV30, the J gene TRBJ2-7, with a possible D match to TRBD1 (6 bases). V gave up 5 bases and J gave up 1 base, with 12 bases separating them. Germline loops: CDR1 GTSNPN, CDR2 SVGIG (reference sequence). This CDR3 is 13 amino acids long. The CDR3 spells CAWAGTKSYEQYF. DNA for the CDR3: TGTGCCTGGGCCGGGACAAAGTCCTACGAGCAGTACTTC. Full variable domain (remainder filled in from reference TRBV30 and TRBJ2-7): SQTIHQWPATLVQPVGSPLSLECTVEGTSNPNLYWYRQAAGRGLQLLFYSVGIGQISSEVPQNLSASRPQDRQFILSSKKLLLSDSGFYLCAWAGTKSYEQYFGPGTRLTVT.

This clonotype was seen at least ten times. V and J are TRBV20-1 and TRBJ2-3, with TRBD2 matching 8 bases. J lost 7 bases, V lost 0 bases, and 12 bases had no gene match. There are 16 residues in the CDR3. Looked up from germline, CDR1 is DFQATT and CDR2 is SNEGSKA (reference sequence). The DNA for the CDR3 is TGCAGTGCTAGAGATCAGTTGAGCGGGAGTAAATATACGCAGTATTTT. Protein product: CSARDQLSGSKYTQYF.

V is TRBV12-3 or TRBV12-4 and J is TRBJ2-2, with D maybe TRBD2 (5 bases). V lost 4 bases and J lost 5, with 14 bases in between. The CDR3 consists of 15 residues. This CDR3 is CASSSSLRFTGELFF. For the CDR3, the DNA is TGTGCCAGCAGTTCTAGCCTTAGGTTTACCGGGGAGCTGTTTTTT.

This clonotype was picked up a small number of times. J is TRBJ2-2 and V is TRBV3-1; 15 bases are shared with TRBD2. Per germline, CDR1 LGHDT and CDR2 YNNKEL (reference sequence). The trim removed 4 bases at V and 5 bases at J, leaving 2 bases unmatched. This CDR3 has 16 amino acids. The chain's CDR3 is CASSPGTSGRTGELFF. The CDR3 DNA follows: TGTGCCAGCAGCCCGGGGACTAGCGGGAGGACCGGGGAGCTGTTTTTT. The whole variable domain, filled in from reference TRBV3-1 and TRBJ2-2, reads DTAVSQTPKYLVTQMGNDKSIKCEQNLGHDTMYWYKQDSKKFLKIMFSYNNKELIINETVPNRFSPKSPDKAHLNLHINSLELGDSAVYFCASSPGTSGRTGELFFGEGSRLTVL.

This clonotype was observed a handful of times. J is TRBJ2-7 and V is TRBV7-9, with 11 bases fitting TRBD2. The CDR3 runs to 15 residues. Trimming took 4 bases from V and 5 from J; bases not matched to a gene: 7. Per the germline V gene, CDR1 is SEHNR and CDR2 is FQNEAQ (reference sequence). The CDR3 loop is CASSSRLAGSHEQYF. CDR3 bases: TGTGCCAGCAGCTCCAGACTAGCGGGATCCCACGAGCAGTACTTC.

This clonotype appeared many times. The chain carries TRBV12-3 or TRBV12-4 and TRBJ1-5, with TRBD1 as a possible D gene (5 bases). The CDR3 runs to 14 residues. V was clipped by 6 bases and J by 2 bases, with 11 bases between them. The CDR3 coding sequence is TGTGCCAGCAGGCAACAGGATGGCAATCAGCCCCAGCATTTT. This sequence encodes CASRQQDGNQPQHF.

This rearrangement joins TRBV7-9 to TRBJ1-4, with D possibly being TRBD1 (5 bases). Germline assignment: CDR1 SEHNR and CDR2 FQNEAQ (reference sequence). The CDR3 consists of 16 residues. V lost 5 bases to trimming and J lost 7 bases, with 20 bases between them. Here the CDR3 DNA reads TGTGCCAGCAGCCCCGGGACTCCTGACTCCGGTGAAAAACTGTTTTTT. Its protein is CASSPGTPDSGEKLFF.

The V call is TRBV27, the J call TRBJ1-1; D gene ambiguous. From germline, CDR1 is MNHEY and CDR2 SMNVEV (reference sequence). V lost 5 bases and J 1 base, leaving 11 bases between the germline ends. This CDR3 comprises 14 residues. CDR3: CASSLYRENTEAFF. CDR3 DNA: TGTGCCAGCAGTCTTTACCGGGAGAACACTGAAGCTTTCTTT.

This clonotype turned up a few times. This chain joins TRBV5-1 and TRBJ2-5; D tentatively reads TRBD1 or TRBD2 (5 bases each). The CDR3 runs to 13 residues. Germline-derived CDR1 and CDR2 are SGHRS and YFSETQ. The ends were cut back, 4 bases at V and 2 bases at J, with 9 bases in the middle. CDR3 protein: CASSVGVQETQYF. In DNA form, the CDR3 reads TGCGCCAGCAGCGTGGGGGTTCAAGAGACCCAGTACTTC. Looking up the rest from reference TRBV5-1 and TRBJ2-5 gives the full variable domain: KAGVTQTPRYLIKTRGQQVTLSCSPISGHRSVSWYQQTPGQGLQFLFEYFSETQRNKGNFPGRFSGRQFSNSRSEMNVSTLELGDSALYLCASSVGVQETQYFGPGTRLLVL.

This clonotype was observed at least ten times. The chain carries TRBV7-2 and TRBJ2-5; 15 bases align to TRBD2. Germline lookup yields CDR1 SGHTA and CDR2 FQGNSA. Trimming removed 3 bases from V and 2 bases from J; junction bases left unmatched: 10. The CDR3 extends over 19 amino acids. CDR3 DNA sequence: TGTGCCAGCAGCTTGTCCGGGACTAGCGGGGGGCGGCGTCAAGAGACCCAGTACTTC. Its translation is CASSLSGTSGGRRQETQYF.

This clonotype was seen at least ten times. The V gene is TRBV11-1, the J gene TRBJ2-1; TRBD1 matches at 9 bases. Trimming removed 5 bases from V and 2 bases from J; junction bases left unmatched: 4. The germline V gene has CDR1 SGHAT and CDR2 FQDESV (reference sequence). The CDR3 contains 15 residues. As DNA, the CDR3 is TGTGCCAGCAGCCACGACAGGGGGGCCTACAATGAGCAGTTCTTC. As protein: CASSHDRGAYNEQFF.

Ten or more counts support this clonotype. The chain combines TRBV7-9 with TRBJ2-4, with TRBD1 matching 7 bases. The length of the CDR3 is 13 residues. After removal of 1 base from V and 7 bases from J, the junction contained 1 base not matched to a gene. Germline lookup yields CDR1 SEHNR and CDR2 FQNEAQ (reference sequence). In nucleotides, the CDR3 is TGTGCCAGCAGCTTAGAGGGGGCGAACATTCAGTACTTC. This codes for CASSLEGANIQYF.

Ten or more counts support this clonotype. The J gene is TRBJ2-1, the V gene TRBV5-1; D gene uncertain. Germline V gene lookup returns CDR1 SGHRS and CDR2 YFSETQ. The CDR3 loop spans 13 amino acids. V was pared by 2 bases and J by 5 bases, with 8 bases between. The CDR3 nucleotides read TGCGCCAGCAGCTTAGGGATCCACAATGAGCAGTTCTTC. Amino acids: CASSLGIHNEQFF.

This clonotype was counted many times. The chain recombines TRBV5-1 with TRBJ2-5; D possibly uses TRBD1 or TRBD2 (5 bases each). The CDR3 contains 14 residues. Trimming cost V 0 bases and J 5 bases, with 11 bases left between them. The germline gives CDR1 SGHRS, CDR2 YFSETQ. The CDR3 reads CASSLGGSSETQYF. The CDR3 DNA follows: TGCGCCAGCAGCTTGGGGGGGAGTAGCGAGACCCAGTACTTC.

The sample holds many counts of this clonotype. The chain recombines TRBV6-6 with TRBJ2-2; 7 bases agree with TRBD2. Germline V gene lookup returns CDR1 MNHNY and CDR2 SVGAGI (reference sequence). V was clipped by 4 bases and J by 1 base; unmatched bases: 6. CDR3 length: 16 residues. The CDR3 DNA sequence: TGTGCCAGCAGTTCCACCGGCGGGGGGAACACCGGGGAGCTGTTTTTT. It specifies CASSSTGGGNTGELFF.

This clonotype was seen more than once but under ten times. The chain carries TRBV24-1 and TRBJ1-5; TRBD1 might be the D (5 bases). This CDR3 is built from 13 residues. V was clipped by 1 base and J by 10 bases, with 10 bases between them. Germline loops: CDR1 KGHDR, CDR2 SFDVKD. In nucleotides, the CDR3 is TGTGCCACCAGTGATTTTGGGGGAAAACCCCAGCATTTT. This sequence encodes CATSDFGGKPQHF.

This clonotype was observed a few times. This chain uses TRBV7-9 with TRBJ2-3; D is possibly TRBD1 (5 bases). The CDR3 totals 13 residues. The germline V and J ends were trimmed by 5 bases and 4 bases, with 10 bases remaining between them. CDR1 and CDR2 from the germline V gene are SEHNR and FQNEAQ (reference sequence). In DNA form, the CDR3 reads TGTGCCAGCAGCCCAGGGTCCCCAGATACGCAGTATTTT. Translation: CASSPGSPDTQYF.

Only a few counts were recorded for this clonotype. The chain has TRBV30 and TRBJ2-1; TRBD2 aligns across 14 bases. The CDR3 contains 19 residues. Germline trimming cut 3 bases from V and 8 bases from J; bases unmatched to any gene: 18. Germline CDR1 reads GTSNPN; CDR2 reads SVGIG (reference sequence). CDR3: CAWRRRLAGGTVGRDEQFF. CDR3 coding DNA: TGTGCCTGGAGGCGCCGACTAGCGGGAGGGACTGTGGGGCGCGATGAGCAGTTCTTC.

Many counts were recorded for this clonotype. This chain joins TRBV12-3 or TRBV12-4 and TRBJ1-1, with unresolved D. The ends were cut back, 3 bases at V and 0 bases at J, with 11 bases in the middle. The CDR3 runs 15 residues. In nucleotides, the CDR3 is TGTGCCAGCAGTTTCCCCAACTCATTGAACACTGAAGCTTTCTTT. Encoded protein: CASSFPNSLNTEAFF.

This clonotype was recorded many times. The chain recombines TRBV7-6 with TRBJ2-5; no clear D. CDR3 length: 12 amino acids. Germline V gives CDR1 SGHVS, CDR2 FNYEAQ. V gave up 5 bases and J gave up 0 bases, with 4 bases separating them. CDR3 sequence reads: CASSANQETQYF. CDR3 in DNA: TGTGCCAGCAGCGCCAACCAAGAGACCCAGTACTTC.

This clonotype was seen repeatedly, ten times or more. The genes are TRBV5-1 and TRBJ2-7; no reliable D call. The ends were cut back, 1 base at V and 5 bases at J, with 13 bases in the middle. The CDR3 loop spans 14 amino acids. Germline CDR1 reads SGHRS; CDR2 reads YFSETQ. The CDR3 sequence is CASSLIRRVDEQYF. The CDR3 DNA sequence: TGCGCCAGCAGCTTGATAAGAAGGGTAGACGAGCAGTACTTC.

Ten or more counts support this clonotype. The chain joins TRBV5-1 to TRBJ2-5, with D perhaps matching TRBD1 (6 bases). The CDR3 covers 17 residues. Germline loops: CDR1 SGHRS, CDR2 YFSETQ. V lost 7 bases and J lost 1, with 23 bases in between. CDR3 in DNA: TGCGCCAGCTCCACCGTCGGACAGCCTTTGTCCCAAGAGACCCAGTACTTC. Protein sequence: CASSTVGQPLSQETQYF.

This clonotype has a handful of counts. V and J are TRBV4-2 and TRBJ1-1; 10 positions match TRBD1. CDR3 length equals 16 residues. Germline V gene lookup returns CDR1 LGHNA and CDR2 YNFKEQ. Trimming took 4 bases from V and 1 from J; bases not matched to a gene: 6. The CDR3 sequence is CASSPDRGRWNTEAFF. The CDR3 region has the DNA TGTGCCAGCAGCCCCGACAGGGGGCGATGGAACACTGAAGCTTTCTTT.

This clonotype was counted many times. The chain joins TRBV6-1 to TRBJ2-5; TRBD1 agrees at 11 bases. V trimming: 6 bases; J trimming: 5 bases; junction bases outside the gene matches: 5. This CDR3 comprises 14 residues. The germline CDR1 and CDR2 sequences are MNHNS and SASEGT. CDR3 DNA: TGTGCCAGCAGGGACAGGGGGCAAGGGGAGACCCAGTACTTC. Translated, it gives CASRDRGQGETQYF.

The chain has TRBV7-2 and TRBJ2-7; TRBD2 aligns across 12 bases. Germline V gives CDR1 SGHTA, CDR2 FQGNSA. This CDR3 is built from 16 residues. Trimming at V came to 6 bases and at J to 4 bases, leaving 10 bases not matched to a gene. The CDR3 bases are TGTGCCAGCAGTCGAGGGCTAGCGGGAGGGCCGTACGAGCAGTACTTC. Its protein product is CASSRGLAGGPYEQYF.

This clonotype was counted at least ten times. The genes are TRBV7-8 and TRBJ2-1; 11 nucleotides agree with TRBD2. The V gene end was trimmed by 5 bases and the J gene end by 7 bases; junction bases not matched to a gene: 7. The V gene's germline CDR1 is SGHVS and CDR2 FQNEAQ. CDR3 length: 15 amino acids. This CDR3 reads CASSLATSGRNEQFF. CDR3 bases: TGTGCCAGCAGCCTCGCTACTAGCGGGAGAAATGAGCAGTTCTTC.

The rearrangement joins TRBV20-1 to TRBJ2-1; no reliable D call. Germline assignment: CDR1 DFQATT and CDR2 SNEGSKA (reference sequence). The CDR3 consists of 14 residues. V lost 1 base, J lost 12 bases, and 19 bases lay in between. The CDR3 sequence is CSARGANPVVRQFF. CDR3 bases: TGCAGTGCTAGAGGCGCAAATCCAGTGGTTCGGCAGTTCTTC.